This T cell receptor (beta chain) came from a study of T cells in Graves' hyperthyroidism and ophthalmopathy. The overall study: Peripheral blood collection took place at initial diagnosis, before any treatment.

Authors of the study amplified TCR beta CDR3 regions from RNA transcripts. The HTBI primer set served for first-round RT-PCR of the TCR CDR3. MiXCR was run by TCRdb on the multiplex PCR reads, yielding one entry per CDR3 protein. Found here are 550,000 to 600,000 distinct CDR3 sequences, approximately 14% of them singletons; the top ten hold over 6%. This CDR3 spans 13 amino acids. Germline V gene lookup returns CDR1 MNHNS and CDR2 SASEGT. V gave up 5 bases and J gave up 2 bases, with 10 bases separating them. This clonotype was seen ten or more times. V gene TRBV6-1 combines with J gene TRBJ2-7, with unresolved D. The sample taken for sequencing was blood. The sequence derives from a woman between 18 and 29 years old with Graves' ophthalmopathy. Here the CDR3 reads CASSWTETYEQYF. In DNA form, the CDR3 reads TGTGCCAGCAGTTGGACGGAAACCTACGAGCAGTACTTC.